One sample yielded the 29 T cell receptor beta chains listed below, sequenced in a study of T cells in Graves' hyperthyroidism and ophthalmopathy. Template material for amplifying TCR beta CDR3 regions consisted of RNA transcripts. Using the HTBI primer set, a first-round RT-PCR was run on the TCR CDR3. TCRdb itself ran the multiplex PCR reads through MiXCR, one entry per CDR3 protein. The sample holds around 350,000 distinct CDR3 sequences, roughly 15% seen once. The sequencing input was blood. Receptors were obtained from a woman between 55 and 75 years old with Graves' ophthalmopathy.

This clonotype was seen many times. V is TRBV20-1 and J is TRBJ2-1; 11 nucleotides agree with TRBD2. Per the germline V gene, CDR1 is DFQATT and CDR2 is SNEGSKA (reference sequence). The CDR3 length is 14 residues. The junction had 7 bases not matched to a gene; V was cut back by 5 bases and J by 7 bases. The CDR3 is CSASLAGVFNEQFF. DNA of the CDR3: TGCAGTGCTTCACTAGCGGGAGTGTTTAATGAGCAGTTCTTC.

This clonotype was counted ten times or more. The V call is TRBV5-1, the J call TRBJ2-1, with D unresolved. Germline V gene data show CDR1 as SGHRS and CDR2 as YFSETQ. The CDR3 has 16 amino acids. V shed 4 bases and J shed 0 bases, with 14 bases lying between them. DNA of the CDR3: TGCGCCAGCAGCCTGGAAAACCGAGTCTCCTACAATGAGCAGTTCTTC. Encoded protein: CASSLENRVSYNEQFF.

The CDR3 loop reads CASSERTSGWESQYF. CDR3 sequence (DNA): TGCGCCAGCAGTGAAAGAACTAGCGGGTGGGAATCCCAGTACTTC. This chain uses TRBV10-2 with TRBJ2-5, with 9 bases aligning to TRBD2. From germline, CDR1 is WSHSY and CDR2 SAAADI. Trimming cost V 3 bases and J 9 bases; bases outside gene matches: 11. The CDR3 is 15 amino acids.

This clonotype was counted at least ten times. The chain combines TRBV7-8 with TRBJ2-5; 12 bases match TRBD2. Trimming at V came to 5 bases and at J to 5 bases, leaving 9 bases not matched to a gene. Germline CDR1 is SGHVS and CDR2 is FQNEAQ. This CDR3 has 16 residues. The CDR3 reads CASSPVGLAGRETQYF. The CDR3 DNA reads as TGTGCCAGCAGCCCAGTAGGACTAGCGGGAAGGGAGACCCAGTACTTC.

This clonotype came up a few times. V usage is TRBV28 and J usage is TRBJ1-1; maybe TRBD1 (6 bases). Germline-derived CDR1 and CDR2 are MDHEN and SYDVKM. Between the trimmed V and J ends, which lost 3 bases and 1 base, there was a span of 12 bases. The CDR3 is 15 residues long. CDR3 DNA sequence: TGTGCCAGCAGTTTTAGGGGGGCCGGGAACACTGAAGCTTTCTTT. This gives the protein CASSFRGAGNTEAFF.

J is TRBJ2-5 and V is TRBV12-3 or TRBV12-4; 13 bases fit TRBD2. The CDR3 has 14 residues. V shed 7 bases, J shed 4 bases, and the junction held 3 bases outside the gene matches. The CDR3 sequence: CASTRLAGGETQYF. Here the CDR3 DNA reads TGTGCCAGCACCAGACTAGCGGGAGGAGAGACCCAGTACTTC.

This clonotype was picked up many times. This chain uses TRBV12-3 or TRBV12-4 with TRBJ2-1; 7 bases line up with TRBD1. V shed 4 bases, J shed 8 bases, and the junction held 14 bases outside the gene matches. The CDR3 totals 16 residues. CDR3 sequence reads: CASSSESASGGDEQFF. The CDR3 DNA sequence: TGTGCCAGCAGTTCGGAATCGGCCTCAGGGGGAGATGAGCAGTTCTTC.

The table lists this clonotype with many counts. The chain couples TRBV13 to TRBJ1-1, with 9 bases matching TRBD1. This CDR3 is built from 15 residues. With V trimmed by 3 bases and J by 4 bases, 6 bases remained unmatched. In germline, CDR1 is PRHDT, CDR2 FYEKMQ (reference sequence). The CDR3 here is CASSFLGQGITEAFF. The DNA for the CDR3 is TGTGCCAGCAGCTTCCTAGGACAGGGGATCACTGAAGCTTTCTTT.

This clonotype has only a few counts. This may be a read error: a much more frequent sequence differs by one nucleotide. The chain carries TRBV12-3 or TRBV12-4 and TRBJ2-1; possibly TRBD1 for D (6 bases). The CDR3 loop spans 12 amino acids. In DNA form, the CDR3 reads TGTGCCAGCAGTTTAGGGGACAATGAGCAGTCCTTC. Its protein product is CASSLGDNEQSF.

This clonotype was seen a handful of times. The chain has TRBV12-5 and TRBJ2-1, with 7 bases matching TRBD2. With V trimmed by 5 bases and J by 9 bases, 4 bases remained unmatched. CDR3 size: 12 residues. Germline V gives CDR1 LGHNT, CDR2 FRNRAP. The DNA of the CDR3 is TGTGCTAGTGGTGTCAGCGGGATTGAGCAGTTCTTC. It is translated as CASGVSGIEQFF.

The chain is built from TRBV5-1 and TRBJ2-7; the match to TRBD2 covers 13 bases. The CDR3 totals 16 residues. After removal of 4 bases from V and 7 bases from J, the junction contained 11 bases not matched to a gene. Germline values: CDR1 SGHRS, CDR2 YFSETQ. The CDR3 DNA is TGCGCCAGCAGCCGTGGGACTAGCGGGAACGACTGGGAGCAGTACTTC. It specifies CASSRGTSGNDWEQYF.

This chain joins TRBV27 and TRBJ2-1, with D tentatively TRBD2 (8 bases). Germline CDR1 is MNHEY and CDR2 is SMNVEV (reference sequence). Trimming took 6 bases from V and 1 from J, leaving 22 bases between them. The CDR3 has 18 amino acids. CDR3 sequence: CASSRRGGGGKSYNEQFF. The CDR3 coding sequence is TGTGCCAGCAGCCGTCGAGGGGGCGGGGGGAAGTCCTACAATGAGCAGTTCTTC.

This chain joins TRBV29-1 and TRBJ2-5; D assignment may be TRBD1 or TRBD2 (5 bases each). Trimming left V 0 bases short and J 5 bases short, with 16 bases between. The CDR3 is 15 residues long. The V gene's germline CDR1 is SQVTM and CDR2 ANQGSEA. The chain's CDR3 is CSVEDWAGAVETQYF. The CDR3 DNA sequence: TGCAGCGTTGAAGATTGGGCCGGGGCTGTGGAGACCCAGTACTTC.

This clonotype appeared many times. The chain is built from TRBV20-1 and TRBJ2-5; perhaps TRBD2 as D (5 bases). Looked up from germline, CDR1 is DFQATT and CDR2 is SNEGSKA (reference sequence). V lost 3 bases, J lost 5 bases, and 10 bases lay in between. The CDR3 sequence is 12 residues long. CDR3 sequence: CSARVGVETQYF. CDR3 nucleotides: TGCAGTGCTAGGGTGGGAGTTGAGACCCAGTACTTC.

Many counts were recorded for this clonotype. The chain is built from TRBV15 and TRBJ2-5; no reliable D call. Germline assignment: CDR1 LNHNV and CDR2 YYDKDF (reference sequence). The CDR3 consists of 12 residues. Trimming pared 1 base from V and 5 bases from J, leaving 5 bases between. CDR3 residues: CATSRVRETQYF. CDR3 bases: TGTGCCACCAGCAGAGTCCGCGAGACCCAGTACTTC.

This rearrangement joins TRBV20-1 to TRBJ2-1, with 10 bases fitting TRBD2. The germline gives CDR1 DFQATT, CDR2 SNEGSKA (reference sequence). With 4 bases clipped from V and 6 bases from J, the junction kept 6 bases outside the gene matches. The CDR3 runs 14 residues. The CDR3 is CSATLAGEGNEQFF. CDR3 nucleotide sequence: TGCAGTGCTACCCTAGCGGGAGAGGGCAATGAGCAGTTCTTC.

This clonotype was seen at least ten times. V usage is TRBV5-1 and J usage is TRBJ2-7; no clear D gene. This CDR3 has 14 amino acids. Trimming took off 4 bases at V and 0 bases at J, with 11 bases between the two ends. CDR1 is SGHRS and CDR2 is YFSETQ in the germline V gene. The CDR3 loop is CASSPGRYSYEQYF. CDR3 sequence (DNA): TGCGCCAGCAGCCCCGGACGCTACTCCTACGAGCAGTACTTC. The full variable domain, in which reference TRBV5-1 and TRBJ2-7 provide the parts outside the CDR3, is KAGVTQTPRYLIKTRGQQVTLSCSPISGHRSVSWYQQTPGQGLQFLFEYFSETQRNKGNFPGRFSGRQFSNSRSEMNVSTLELGDSALYLCASSPGRYSYEQYFGPGTRLTVT.

The chain has TRBV4-1 and TRBJ2-1, with D tentatively TRBD1 or TRBD2 (6 bases each). The CDR3 extends over 14 amino acids. V was pared by 1 base and J by 9 bases, with 13 bases between. Per the germline V gene, CDR1 is MGHRA and CDR2 is YSYEKL. This chain's CDR3 is CASSQVTEGGEQFF. CDR3 DNA sequence: TGCGCCAGCAGCCAAGTCACAGAGGGGGGTGAGCAGTTCTTC.

In regard to this clonotype: One base away lies a much larger clone, so this may be a sequencing read error. The chain uses TRBV24-1 and TRBJ2-4, with D unresolved. The CDR3 is made up of 17 amino acids. V gave up 5 bases and J gave up 0 bases, with 16 bases separating them. The germline gives CDR1 KGHDR, CDR2 SFDVKD. In nucleotides, the CDR3 is TGTGCCACCAGTGTTCATAAGGATACCCTAGCCAAAAACATTCAGTACTTC. Protein sequence: CATSVHKDTLAKNIQYF.

This chain uses TRBV5-6 with TRBJ2-5, with TRBD1 as a possible D gene (5 bases). Trimming cost V 1 base and J 5 bases, with 15 bases left between them. From germline, CDR1 is SGHDT and CDR2 YYEEEE. This CDR3 has 15 residues. CDR3 in DNA: TGTGCCAGCAGCTTGATTCCCTCCAGGGCTGAGACCCAGTACTTC. It translates to CASSLIPSRAETQYF.

This clonotype was seen ten or more times. The rearrangement links TRBV20-1 to TRBJ2-3; 7 bases are a match to TRBD2. V lost 1 base and J lost 4; bases outside the gene matches: 5. The CDR3 runs 14 residues. The germline V gene has CDR1 DFQATT and CDR2 SNEGSKA (reference sequence). This chain's CDR3 is CSARGGRASDTQYF. In DNA, the CDR3 is TGCAGTGCTAGAGGTGGGAGGGCCTCAGATACGCAGTATTTT.

This clonotype has only a few counts. This could be a read error, since a much larger clone is one nucleotide away. V usage is TRBV5-1 and J usage is TRBJ2-1, with TRBD2 identical over 9 bases. The CDR3 covers 16 residues. In germline, CDR1 is SGHRS, CDR2 YFSETQ. The CDR3: CTSSLLAGGHDNEQFF. Written as DNA, the CDR3 is TGCACCAGCAGCTTGTTGGCGGGAGGGCACGACAATGAGCAGTTCTTC.

Ten or more counts support this clonotype. This rearrangement joins TRBV6-2 or TRBV6-3 to TRBJ1-5; D perhaps matches TRBD1 (6 bases). V lost 7 bases to trimming and J lost 6 bases, with 19 bases between them. The CDR3 spans 15 residues. Germline loops: CDR1 MNHEY, CDR2 SVGEGT. As DNA, the CDR3 is TGTGCCAGCACCCACACCCCGGGGGGGCTTCAGCCCCAGCATTTT. Its translation: CASTHTPGGLQPQHF.

This clonotype was detected ten times or more. This chain uses TRBV5-1 with TRBJ2-7, with D perhaps matching TRBD1 or TRBD2 (7 bases each). CDR3 length: 14 amino acids. With 4 bases removed from V and 1 base from J, the gap between germline ends came to 12 bases. From germline, CDR1 is SGHRS and CDR2 YFSETQ. The CDR3 DNA is TGCGCCAGCAGCAGCGGGACAGTTTCCTACGAGCAGTACTTC. As protein: CASSSGTVSYEQYF.

The rearrangement links TRBV12-3 or TRBV12-4 to TRBJ1-5, with 8 nucleotides matching TRBD1. The CDR3 extends over 15 amino acids. V shed 7 bases and J 7 bases; nucleotides not matched to a gene: 12. The DNA of the CDR3 is TGTGCCAGCACCCCGACAGGGGCCAAGGGGCAGCCCCAGCATTTT. This encodes CASTPTGAKGQPQHF.

In its sample, this clonotype was seen many times. The chain couples TRBV3-1 to TRBJ2-7; no firm D call. Germline V gene data show CDR1 as LGHDT and CDR2 as YNNKEL (reference sequence). Trimming pared 0 bases from V and 9 bases from J, leaving 15 bases between. The CDR3 covers 14 residues. The CDR3 bases are TGTGCCAGCAGCCAAGAGGGCGCCTTGTTCGCGCAGTACTTC. Residues: CASSQEGALFAQYF.

Many counts were recorded for this clonotype. The V gene is TRBV3-1, the J gene TRBJ2-2; unclear D gene. The CDR3 has 13 residues. Germline CDR1 reads LGHDT; CDR2 reads YNNKEL (reference sequence). V lost 4 bases and J 2 bases, leaving 5 bases between the germline ends. The CDR3 reads CASSRQNTGELFF. The CDR3 DNA is TGTGCCAGCAGCCGACAAAACACCGGGGAGCTGTTTTTT.

The sample holds many counts of this clonotype. The J gene is TRBJ2-3, the V gene TRBV27, with D unresolved. The CDR3 is 13 amino acids. The V end lost 11 bases, the J end lost 6 bases, and 18 bases lay between the germline ends. From germline, CDR1 is MNHEY and CDR2 SMNVEV (reference sequence). The DNA of the CDR3 is TGTGCCCTGAAGATCTTTATTAGGGATACGCAGTATTTT. It yields the protein CALKIFIRDTQYF.

This clonotype came up many times. The gene calls are TRBV28 and TRBJ2-1; D unclear. Germline values: CDR1 MDHEN, CDR2 SYDVKM. The CDR3 runs to 14 residues. Trimming left V 2 bases short and J 4 bases short, with 9 bases between. In DNA, the CDR3 is TGTGCCAGCAGTTTACTTCAAGCGTACAATGAGCAGTTCTTC. Translating it yields CASSLLQAYNEQFF. Full variable domain (missing parts from reference TRBV28 and TRBJ2-1): DVKVTQSSRYLVKRTGEKVFLECVQDMDHENMFWYRQDPGLGLRLIYFSYDVKMKEKGDIPEGYSVSREKKERFSLILESASTNQTSMYLCASSLLQAYNEQFFGPGTRLTVL.